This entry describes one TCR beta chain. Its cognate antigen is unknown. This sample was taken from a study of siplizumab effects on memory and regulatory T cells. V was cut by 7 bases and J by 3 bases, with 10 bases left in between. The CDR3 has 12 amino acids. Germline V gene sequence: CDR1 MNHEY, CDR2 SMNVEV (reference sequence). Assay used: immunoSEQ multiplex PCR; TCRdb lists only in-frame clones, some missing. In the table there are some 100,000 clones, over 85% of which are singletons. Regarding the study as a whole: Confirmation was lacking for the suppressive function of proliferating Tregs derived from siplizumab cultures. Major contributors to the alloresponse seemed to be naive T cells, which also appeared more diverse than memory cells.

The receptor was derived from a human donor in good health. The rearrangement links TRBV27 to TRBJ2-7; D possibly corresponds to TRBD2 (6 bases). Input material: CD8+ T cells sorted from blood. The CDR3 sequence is CASTGTHYEQYF. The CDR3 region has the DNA TGTGCCAGCACCGGGACTCACTACGAGCAGTACTTC.